The 20 T cell receptor beta chains below were found in one sample sequenced in a study of molecular identifiers for immune sequencing clone quantification. TCRdb recomputed calls from the PCR reads with MiXCR, one row per CDR3 protein. Of about half a million distinct CDR3 sequences listed, 25% were seen once; the top ten hold 0.7% to 0.9%. Sequences were obtained from naive CD8+ T cells from blood, with Jurkat cell RNA spiked in. As for subset: FACS-sorted CD8+CD4-CCR7+CD45RA+ naive T cells. The receptors originated from a human donor in good health. Some libraries in this study had Jurkat cell RNA spiked in.

The V call is TRBV4-1, the J call TRBJ2-7, with a possible D match to TRBD2 (6 bases). Trimming removed 3 bases at V and 2 bases at J, with 17 bases between. In germline, CDR1 is MGHRA, CDR2 YSYEKL. This CDR3 comprises 16 residues. CDR3 coding DNA: TGCGCCAGCAGCCATCTCACCGGGACTCCTACCTACGAGCAGTACTTC. Its protein product is CASSHLTGTPTYEQYF.

As regards this clonotype: Germline and junction disagree at one end, which may indicate a read error. The chain has TRBV5-3 and TRBJ2-3, with 7 bases lining up with TRBD1. TRBV5-3 is an ORF; its function is uncertain. This CDR3 contains 15 residues. CDR3 DNA: TGTGCCAGCAGCTTGCCTGGGACAGTGCAAGATACGCAGTATTTT. Protein: CASSLPGTVQDTQYF.

This clonotype was picked up many times. The rearrangement joins TRBV5-1 to TRBJ1-1; 7 nucleotides match TRBD1. The V and J ends lost 0 bases and 6 bases, in that order; junction bases with no gene match: 5. This CDR3 is built from 14 residues. Germline V gene sequence: CDR1 SGHRS, CDR2 YFSETQ. This chain's CDR3 is CASSLGQGFAEAFF. CDR3 coding DNA: TGCGCCAGCAGCTTGGGACAGGGATTCGCTGAAGCTTTCTTT.

This chain links TRBV12-3 or TRBV12-4 with TRBJ2-1; D might be TRBD2 (6 bases). V shed 3 bases and J shed 8 bases, with 14 bases lying between them. The CDR3 contains 14 residues. In DNA form, the CDR3 reads TGTGCCAGCAGTTTGGCGGGGTCTGTGGATGAGCAGTTCTTC. This gives the protein CASSLAGSVDEQFF.

The sample holds a few counts of this clonotype. This rearrangement joins TRBV2 to TRBJ2-1; D possibly uses TRBD1 or TRBD2 (5 bases each). The CDR3 sequence is 17 residues long. V was clipped by 2 bases and J by 0 bases, with 14 bases between them. The germline V gene has CDR1 SNHLY and CDR2 FYNNEI. The CDR3, as DNA: TGTGCCAGCAGTGAAATCGGGACCTTTAGCTCCTACAATGAGCAGTTCTTC. This encodes CASSEIGTFSSYNEQFF. The full variable domain, rest sourced from reference TRBV2 and TRBJ2-1, is EPEVTQTPSHQVTQMGQEVILRCVPISNHLYFYWYRQILGQKVEFLVSFYNNEISEKSEIFDDQFSVERPDGSNFTLKIRSTKLEDSAMYFCASSEIGTFSSYNEQFFGPGTRLTVL.

This clonotype appeared a few times. The chain is built from TRBV5-8 and TRBJ2-7; 7 nucleotides match TRBD1. The germline V gene encodes CDR1 SGHTS and CDR2 YDEGEE. The CDR3 sequence is 14 residues long. The V gene end was trimmed by 0 bases and the J gene end by 9 bases; junction bases not matched to a gene: 9. The CDR3 protein is CASSLEGARLGQYF. CDR3 DNA sequence: TGTGCCAGCAGCTTGGAGGGGGCGCGGCTGGGGCAGTACTTC.

This clonotype appeared a few times. This chain connects TRBV4-3 to TRBJ2-2; TRBD2 agrees at 8 bases. This CDR3 spans 19 amino acids. Germline CDR1 and CDR2: LGHNA and YSLEER. Losses at the gene ends were 0 bases for V and 2 bases for J; bases not matched to a gene: 11. CDR3 region: CASSQDNGAGVGNTGELFF. The CDR3 region has the DNA TGCGCCAGCAGCCAAGATAATGGAGCGGGAGTGGGCAACACCGGGGAGCTGTTTTTT.

The rearrangement links TRBV27 to TRBJ2-5; D is unclear. V gave up 5 bases and J gave up 5 bases, with 12 bases separating them. Germline V gene sequence: CDR1 MNHEY, CDR2 SMNVEV (reference sequence). The CDR3 sequence is 13 residues long. CDR3 sequence reads: CASSSNSGETQYF. The CDR3 DNA sequence: TGTGCCAGCAGTAGCAATTCCGGGGAGACCCAGTACTTC.

This clonotype has only a few counts. CDR3 nucleotides: TGTGCCAGCAGCTCCCCATTCCCTGGAGCGGGAAGAGAGGGAGGCGAGCAGTACTTC. It codes for CASSSPFPGAGREGGEQYF. The rearrangement joins TRBV7-9 to TRBJ2-7; 7 positions match TRBD2. CDR1 SEHNR and CDR2 FQNEAQ come from the germline V gene (reference sequence). This CDR3 region has 19 residues. The junction had 24 bases not matched to a gene; V was cut back by 4 bases and J by 6 bases.

Points on this clonotype: A read error may explain this, as a much larger clone is one base away. The V and J genes are TRBV2 and TRBJ1-5; the D gene is possibly TRBD1 (6 bases). The length of the CDR3 is 15 residues. With 5 bases removed from V and 3 bases from J, the gap between germline ends came to 14 bases. The germline CDR1 and CDR2 sequences are SNHLY and FYNNEI. CDR3 sequence: CASSHEGGFNQPQHF. In DNA form, the CDR3 reads TGTGCCAGCAGTCATGAGGGGGGCTTCAATCAGCCCCAGCATTTT.

The chain carries TRBV2 and TRBJ2-7; 8 bases fit TRBD1. Trimming took 6 bases from V and 12 from J; bases not matched to a gene: 19. The V gene's germline CDR1 is SNHLY and CDR2 FYNNEI. The CDR3 length is 15 residues. CDR3 nucleotide sequence: TGTGCCAGCAGAGATACCGGGACAGGTACCTTCGGGCGGTACTTC. Amino acid sequence: CASRDTGTGTFGRYF.

This clonotype was seen at least ten times. CDR3 loop: CASHPGLAGEGTQYF. In nucleotides, the CDR3 is TGTGCCAGTCATCCGGGACTAGCGGGGGAAGGGACGCAGTATTTT. This rearrangement joins TRBV6-5 to TRBJ2-3, with TRBD2 matching over 14 bases. V lost 9 bases and J lost 9; bases outside the gene matches: 11. This CDR3 spans 15 amino acids. CDR1 is MNHEY and CDR2 is SVGAGI in the germline V gene.

The rearrangement links TRBV16 to TRBJ2-5; 13 nucleotides line up with TRBD2. CDR3 length equals 15 residues. The germline V gene has CDR1 KGHSY and CDR2 FQNENV. Trimming took 8 bases from V and 5 from J; bases not matched to a gene: 8. The CDR3 loop is CASLRTSGSIETQYF. The CDR3 nucleotides read TGTGCCAGCTTGAGGACTAGCGGGAGTATCGAGACCCAGTACTTC. The full variable domain, with the rest looked up from reference TRBV16 and TRBJ2-5, is GEEVAQTPKHLVRGEGQKAKLYCAPIKGHSYVFWYQQVLKNEFKFLISFQNENVFDETGMPKERFSAKCLPNSPCSLEIQATKLEDSAVYFCASLRTSGSIETQYFGPGTRLLVL.

About this clonotype itself: A much larger clone is a single base away; this may be a read error. The chain combines TRBV7-9 with TRBJ2-3; TRBD2 is a possible D gene (6 bases). With 5 bases removed from V and 4 bases from J, the gap between germline ends came to 16 bases. The CDR3 spans 15 residues. Germline CDR1 reads SEHNR; CDR2 reads FQNEAQ (reference sequence). The CDR3 spells CASSGGRIDSDTQYF. The CDR3, as DNA: TGTGCCAGCAGCGGAGGGAGGATCGACTCAGATACGCAGTATTTT.

The table lists this clonotype with a few counts. This rearrangement joins TRBV7-6 to TRBJ1-4, with 12 positions matching TRBD1. The J segment lost 4 bases and the V segment lost 6 bases, leaving 15 bases of the junction unmatched. The CDR3 sequence is 19 residues long. From germline, CDR1 is SGHVS and CDR2 FNYEAQ. The CDR3 loop is CASRSGTGGPFTFNEKLFF. CDR3 coding DNA: TGTGCCAGCAGATCCGGGACAGGGGGCCCCTTCACTTTTAATGAAAAACTGTTTTTT.

This clonotype was seen only a few times. V usage is TRBV6-5 and J usage is TRBJ2-2, with 9 nucleotides matching TRBD2. This CDR3 region has 15 residues. The germline gives CDR1 MNHEY, CDR2 SVGAGI. The J segment lost 6 bases and the V segment lost 0 bases, leaving 2 bases of the junction unmatched. Here the CDR3 reads CASSYSSGSAGELFF. In nucleotides, the CDR3 is TGTGCCAGCAGTTACTCTAGCGGGAGTGCCGGGGAGCTGTTTTTT.

This clonotype was detected only a few times. This sequence joins TRBV7-9 and TRBJ2-2; maybe TRBD1 (5 bases). V gave up 3 bases and J gave up 0 bases, with 11 bases separating them. The length of the CDR3 is 16 residues. In germline, CDR1 is SEHNR, CDR2 FQNEAQ (reference sequence). This chain's CDR3 is CASSFMTETNTGELFF. The CDR3 DNA sequence: TGTGCCAGCAGCTTTATGACAGAAACGAACACCGGGGAGCTGTTTTTT.

This clonotype was detected ten times or more. The chain is built from TRBV5-1 and TRBJ2-5, with 7 bases aligning to TRBD2. The CDR3 is 15 amino acids. V lost 2 bases to trimming and J lost 1 base; unmatched junction nucleotides: 5. Per germline, CDR1 SGHRS and CDR2 YFSETQ. The CDR3, as DNA: TGCGCCAGCAGCTTCTGGGGGAGGGTCCAAGAGACCCAGTACTTC. Protein: CASSFWGRVQETQYF.

This chain connects TRBV30 to TRBJ1-1; 12 bases fit TRBD1. The CDR3 is 13 amino acids. Per germline, CDR1 GTSNPN and CDR2 SVGIG (reference sequence). V shed 8 bases and J 11 bases; nucleotides not matched to a gene: 12. CDR3 nucleotides: TGTGCCAGCCGGGACAGGGGGCTCGGGGTCGCTTTCTTT. Translating it yields CASRDRGLGVAFF.

There are many counts of this clonotype. The rearrangement links TRBV5-6 to TRBJ1-5; a possible D gene is TRBD1 (6 bases). V lost 6 bases to trimming and J lost 3 bases, with 13 bases between them. The CDR3 contains 14 residues. Germline loops: CDR1 SGHDT, CDR2 YYEEEE. CDR3 protein: CASTYGQHNQPQHF. CDR3 in DNA: TGTGCCAGCACCTATGGACAGCACAATCAGCCCCAGCATTTT.